One sample yielded the 32 T cell receptor beta chains listed below, sequenced in a study of T-cell memory formation after mild COVID-19. Each CDR3 protein is one row after TCRdb ran MiXCR on the 5' RACE reads. The table includes over 150,000 distinct CDR3 sequences, around 21% detected once. The sequenced material came from PBMCs or a T cell subset sorted from them (not recorded which). The receptors here all came from an adult woman who had mild COVID-19 (a few samples of this study predate the infection). Cell type and time point are not known.

The chain couples TRBV12-3 or TRBV12-4 to TRBJ2-5; D remains ambiguous. Trimming cost V 3 bases and J 4 bases, with 12 bases left between them. CDR3 length: 14 residues. CDR3 bases: TGTGCCAGCAGTTTTGTTTGGCATCCAGAGACCCAGTACTTC. This sequence encodes CASSFVWHPETQYF.

This clonotype was picked up a small number of times. This sequence joins TRBV5-1 and TRBJ1-1; TRBD1 matches at 12 bases. Germline CDR1 and CDR2: SGHRS and YFSETQ. V shed 6 bases, J shed 0 bases, and the junction held 9 bases outside the gene matches. CDR3 length: 17 amino acids. CDR3 nucleotides: TGCGCCAGCAACCCAGGGACAGGGGGCTTCATGAACACTGAAGCTTTCTTT. As protein: CASNPGTGGFMNTEAFF.

This clonotype was observed a few times. The J gene is TRBJ2-7, the V gene TRBV20-1; 9 bases line up with TRBD2. The CDR3 covers 15 residues. CDR1 is DFQATT and CDR2 is SNEGSKA in the germline V gene (reference sequence). V gave up 0 bases and J gave up 1 base; unmatched junction bases: 4. This CDR3 reads CSARDLAGESYEQYF. Here the CDR3 DNA reads TGCAGTGCTAGAGATTTAGCGGGGGAGTCCTACGAGCAGTACTTC.

This clonotype was counted ten times or more. The CDR3 region is CASSQGSYEQYF. CDR3 sequence (DNA): TGCGCCAGCAGCCAGGGTTCCTACGAGCAGTACTTC. The chain is built from TRBV4-1 and TRBJ2-7; D unresolved. The CDR3 contains 12 residues. CDR1 MGHRA and CDR2 YSYEKL come from the germline V gene. V dropped 3 bases and J dropped 1 base, with 4 bases sitting between them.

V gene TRBV7-2 combines with J gene TRBJ2-7, with unresolved D. Germline lookup yields CDR1 SGHTA and CDR2 FQGNSA. V lost 4 bases to trimming and J lost 3 bases, with 22 bases between them. This CDR3 spans 17 amino acids. This CDR3 is CASSSPSLISDGYEQYF. CDR3 coding DNA: TGTGCCAGCAGCTCCCCATCCCTCATATCTGACGGCTACGAGCAGTACTTC.

V gene TRBV7-9 combines with J gene TRBJ2-1; TRBD2 matches 11 bases. V shed 10 bases and J 3 bases; nucleotides not matched to a gene: 11. CDR1 and CDR2 from the germline V gene are SEHNR and FQNEAQ (reference sequence). The CDR3 loop spans 16 amino acids. CDR3 in DNA: TGTGCCAACATAGAGCCGGGACTAGCGGACTACAATGAGCAGTTCTTC. It translates to CANIEPGLADYNEQFF.

Here the CDR3 reads CASSLEQVSSSYNEQFF. In DNA form, the CDR3 reads TGTGCCAGCAGCTTAGAACAGGTCTCGAGCTCCTACAATGAGCAGTTCTTC. This chain uses TRBV7-2 with TRBJ2-1; D possibly corresponds to TRBD1 (5 bases). This CDR3 contains 17 residues. Trimming stripped 1 base from V and 0 bases from J, with 13 bases between. CDR1 is SGHTA and CDR2 is FQGNSA in the germline V gene.

This clonotype was counted between two and nine times. J is TRBJ2-7 and V is TRBV30; no definite D call. CDR3 size: 11 residues. V was trimmed by 0 bases and J by 4 bases, leaving 4 bases between them. Looked up from germline, CDR1 is GTSNPN and CDR2 is SVGIG (reference sequence). CDR3: CAWSVIYEQYF. In DNA, the CDR3 is TGTGCCTGGAGTGTAATTTACGAGCAGTACTTC.

The rearrangement uses TRBV11-3 and TRBJ2-7, with 7 bases identical to TRBD2. This CDR3 contains 16 residues. V dropped 0 bases and J dropped 2; count of bases not matched to a gene: 7. Germline values: CDR1 SGHNT, CDR2 YENEEA. The CDR3 sequence is CASSLEGGSETYEQYF. CDR3 sequence (DNA): TGTGCCAGCAGCTTAGAAGGCGGGAGTGAGACCTACGAGCAGTACTTC.

The chain joins TRBV7-9 to TRBJ1-1; 7 bases agree with TRBD1. Trimming cost V 5 bases and J 6 bases; bases outside gene matches: 15. The CDR3 is 16 amino acids. Germline V gene data show CDR1 as SEHNR and CDR2 as FQNEAQ (reference sequence). The CDR3 sequence is CASSQTKMTGSAEAFF. The DNA for the CDR3 is TGTGCCAGCAGCCAAACGAAAATGACAGGGAGTGCTGAAGCTTTCTTT.

This chain links TRBV29-1 with TRBJ1-1; D is undetermined. Germline assignment: CDR1 SQVTM and CDR2 ANQGSEA. This CDR3 comprises 10 residues. The germline V and J ends were trimmed by 7 bases and 5 bases, with 8 bases remaining between them. CDR3 region: CSAAGTEAFF. CDR3 DNA sequence: TGCAGCGCCGCTGGGACTGAAGCTTTCTTT.

The chain is built from TRBV5-1 and TRBJ1-4; D may be TRBD1 (6 bases). The V gene lost 0 bases and the J gene lost 0 bases, with 12 bases spanning the gap. Germline V gene lookup returns CDR1 SGHRS and CDR2 YFSETQ. The CDR3 is 17 amino acids. CDR3 bases: TGCGCCAGCAGCTTGGCCGGCAGGACAGCAACTAATGAAAAACTGTTTTTT. It translates to CASSLAGRTATNEKLFF.

This clonotype was detected a few times. This rearrangement joins TRBV7-2 to TRBJ2-7, with unresolved D. CDR1 and CDR2 from the germline V gene are SGHTA and FQGNSA. V was shortened by 5 bases and J by 2 bases, with 16 bases between the two germline ends. The CDR3 length is 15 residues. The CDR3 DNA sequence: TGTGCCAGCAGCATCGGACCGTCGACGACCTACGAGCAGTACTTC. It codes for CASSIGPSTTYEQYF.

J is TRBJ2-2 and V is TRBV7-9; possibly TRBD2 for D (6 bases). This CDR3 spans 12 amino acids. The germline V gene encodes CDR1 SEHNR and CDR2 FQNEAQ (reference sequence). Trimming took off 8 bases at V and 6 bases at J, with 10 bases between the two ends. This CDR3 is CASEGEAGELFF. CDR3 sequence (DNA): TGTGCCAGCGAAGGGGAGGCCGGGGAGCTGTTTTTT.

This clonotype was detected a few times. V gene TRBV4-3 combines with J gene TRBJ2-7, with 9 bases matching TRBD2. The CDR3 runs to 16 residues. The J segment lost 2 bases and the V segment lost 0 bases, leaving 5 bases of the junction unmatched. Germline values: CDR1 LGHNA, CDR2 YSLEER. CDR3 loop: CASSQERAGGTYEQYF. CDR3 sequence (DNA): TGCGCCAGCAGCCAAGAGCGAGCGGGGGGAACCTACGAGCAGTACTTC.

V gene TRBV15 combines with J gene TRBJ2-2; TRBD2 matches at 7 bases. V was pared by 0 bases and J by 3 bases, with 10 bases of the junction left unmatched. The CDR3 runs 18 residues. Germline values: CDR1 LNHNV, CDR2 YYDKDF (reference sequence). The CDR3 region has the DNA TGTGCCACCAGCAGAGATAACGGGAGGATCAGCTACACCGGGGAGCTGTTTTTT. It encodes CATSRDNGRISYTGELFF.

The rearrangement links TRBV7-9 to TRBJ2-1; D not resolved. Germline V CDR1 and CDR2: SEHNR, FQNEAQ (reference sequence). The CDR3 runs to 13 residues. With 4 bases removed from V and 6 bases from J, the gap between germline ends came to 10 bases. This chain's CDR3 is CASSWTLANEQFF. As DNA, the CDR3 is TGTGCCAGCAGCTGGACCTTGGCCAATGAGCAGTTCTTC.

The rearrangement uses TRBV5-1 and TRBJ2-5, with D unresolved. Per germline, CDR1 SGHRS and CDR2 YFSETQ. This CDR3 is 14 amino acids long. The germline V and J ends were trimmed by 4 bases and 1 base, with 11 bases remaining between them. The CDR3 DNA follows: TGCGCCAGCAGCCGTTCAGACGCCCAAGAGACCCAGTACTTC. Protein product: CASSRSDAQETQYF.

J is TRBJ2-1 and V is TRBV12-3 or TRBV12-4, with D unclear. This CDR3 is built from 10 residues. The V and J ends lost 1 base and 15 bases respectively, with 7 bases between them. CDR3 coding DNA: TGTGCCAGCAGTTTAGGACTCCCGTTCTTC. Translated: CASSLGLPFF.

This clonotype appeared a few times. The chain combines TRBV11-2 with TRBJ1-4; D is ambiguous. V lost 5 bases and J lost 5, with 21 bases in between. This CDR3 is 17 amino acids long. Germline V gene data show CDR1 as SGHAT and CDR2 as FQNNGV. The CDR3 sequence: CASSRRLSGNSNEKLFF. DNA of the CDR3: TGTGCCAGCAGCCGCCGCCTCAGTGGAAACTCAAATGAAAAACTGTTTTTT.

The chain links TRBV15 to TRBJ1-2; TRBD1 agrees at 10 bases. CDR1 and CDR2 (germline): LNHNV, YYDKDF (reference sequence). The CDR3 is 17 residues long. V was pared by 3 bases and J by 4 bases, with 11 bases of the junction left unmatched. CDR3 DNA: TGTGCCACCAGCAGCAGGACAGGGGGTCCCCTCGCCTATGGCTACACCTTC. Its translation is CATSSRTGGPLAYGYTF.

This clonotype was seen only a few times. The chain has TRBV4-1 and TRBJ1-1; tentative D call: TRBD1 (5 bases). Germline V gene sequence: CDR1 MGHRA, CDR2 YSYEKL. The CDR3 spans 18 residues. V lost 1 base, J lost 1 base, and 19 bases lay in between. CDR3 coding DNA: TGCGCCAGCAGCCAAGGGAACAGAGTGGGGCCCTGGAACACTGAAGCTTTCTTT. Its translation is CASSQGNRVGPWNTEAFF.

This clonotype was seen a single time. The chain is built from TRBV3-1 and TRBJ1-4, with unresolved D. Germline lookup yields CDR1 LGHDT and CDR2 YNNKEL (reference sequence). The V and J ends lost 1 base and 8 bases respectively, with 11 bases between them. The CDR3 length is 14 residues. CDR3 DNA: TGTGCCAGCAGCCAAGCGGCCTCGGTCGAAAAACTGTTTTTT. Translating it yields CASSQAASVEKLFF.

V and J are TRBV5-6 and TRBJ2-7; D remains ambiguous. Trimming left V 1 base short and J 0 bases short, with 8 bases between. The CDR3 runs 14 residues. Germline V CDR1 and CDR2: SGHDT, YYEEEE. DNA for the CDR3: TGTGCCAGCAGCTTGAGGAGAAACTCCTACGAGCAGTACTTC. Translating gives CASSLRRNSYEQYF.

The J gene is TRBJ1-1, the V gene TRBV12-3 or TRBV12-4; the match to TRBD1 covers 9 bases. Trimming removed 5 bases from V and 0 bases from J; junction bases left unmatched: 13. The CDR3 is 18 amino acids. Here the CDR3 DNA reads TGTGCCAGCAGTCTGGACCGGTTGGGGACAGGGTTGAACACTGAAGCTTTCTTT. It is translated as CASSLDRLGTGLNTEAFF.

CDR3: CASSLAGVGTDTQYF. Written as DNA, the CDR3 is TGTGCCAGCAGCCTAGCGGGGGTAGGCACAGATACGCAGTATTTT. The chain uses TRBV12-3 or TRBV12-4 and TRBJ2-3, with TRBD2 identical over 10 bases. J gave up 1 base and V 6 bases, and 4 bases lay outside the gene matches. This CDR3 spans 15 amino acids.

This chain connects TRBV3-1 to TRBJ1-1; D remains unclear. V shed 0 bases and J shed 6 bases, with 14 bases lying between them. Germline CDR1 is LGHDT and CDR2 is YNNKEL (reference sequence). This CDR3 contains 15 residues. CDR3 nucleotides: TGTGCCAGCAGCCAAGAGTCCGTTATCCCACCTGAAGCTTTCTTT. Protein product: CASSQESVIPPEAFF.

The rearrangement uses TRBV30 and TRBJ2-7; TRBD2 is a possible D gene (5 bases). Germline V gene data show CDR1 as GTSNPN and CDR2 as SVGIG (reference sequence). The CDR3 runs 13 residues. The ends were cut back, 4 bases at V and 2 bases at J, with 12 bases in the middle. CDR3 in amino acids: CAWTSSSPYEQYF. The CDR3 DNA reads as TGTGCCTGGACGTCTAGCAGCCCCTACGAGCAGTACTTC.

The chain employs TRBV5-1 and TRBJ2-1, with 8 bases that match TRBD2. Germline values: CDR1 SGHRS, CDR2 YFSETQ. The CDR3 contains 16 residues. With V trimmed by 2 bases and J by 5 bases, 9 bases remained unmatched. CDR3 sequence reads: CASSFTGGRYDNEQFF. The CDR3 coding sequence is TGCGCCAGCAGCTTCACGGGGGGGCGGTATGACAATGAGCAGTTCTTC. Full variable domain (rest looked up from reference TRBV5-1 and TRBJ2-1): KAGVTQTPRYLIKTRGQQVTLSCSPISGHRSVSWYQQTPGQGLQFLFEYFSETQRNKGNFPGRFSGRQFSNSRSEMNVSTLELGDSALYLCASSFTGGRYDNEQFFGPGTRLTVL.

This clonotype has only a few counts. The chain couples TRBV19 to TRBJ2-4; D is uncertain. This CDR3 spans 15 amino acids. V was trimmed by 3 bases and J by 0 bases, leaving 9 bases between them. CDR1 LNHDA and CDR2 SQIVND come from the germline V gene (reference sequence). The CDR3 DNA reads TGTGCCAGTAGTATGCCCATCTTAGCCAAAAACATTCAGTACTTC. It encodes CASSMPILAKNIQYF.

This clonotype was observed a handful of times. The CDR3, as DNA: TGTGCCACCCCCCCGGTAGCGGGAGGAACAGATACGCAGTATTTT. Its translation is CATPPVAGGTDTQYF. The V and J genes are TRBV24-1 and TRBJ2-3; 10 bases align to TRBD2. The germline V gene encodes CDR1 KGHDR and CDR2 SFDVKD. The CDR3 has 15 residues. J was trimmed by 3 bases and V by 9 bases; bases with no gene match: 8.

CDR3 sequence (DNA): TGCGCCAGCAGCTCCGGGGAAGGGAAATACGAGCAGTACTTC. Its translation: CASSSGEGKYEQYF. The chain is built from TRBV5-1 and TRBJ2-7, with a tentative D call TRBD2 (5 bases). Per the germline V gene, CDR1 is SGHRS and CDR2 is YFSETQ. The CDR3 runs to 14 residues. Trimming took 3 bases from V and 4 from J, leaving 14 bases between them. The entire variable domain, with the rest obtained from reference TRBV5-1 and TRBJ2-7, is as follows: KAGVTQTPRYLIKTRGQQVTLSCSPISGHRSVSWYQQTPGQGLQFLFEYFSETQRNKGNFPGRFSGRQFSNSRSEMNVSTLELGDSALYLCASSSGEGKYEQYFGPGTRLTVT.